This TCR beta chain was documented in a study of blood T cells in healthy people across ages. This clonotype appeared many times. Germline V gene lookup returns CDR1 SEHNR and CDR2 FQNEAQ (reference sequence). V shed 5 bases and J 6 bases; nucleotides not matched to a gene: 8. This CDR3 contains 15 residues. For the second PCR, which ran for about 7 to 12 cycles, a sample-barcoded 5' primer and a J-beta primer mix were used. MiXCR, applied by TCRdb to the 5' RACE reads, yields one record per CDR3 protein. The data contain 630,000 or so distinct CDR3 sequences, approximately 29% of them singletons. This clonotype originated in a woman older than 75 in good health. Source material: blood. This chain connects TRBV7-9 to TRBJ2-1; 9 nucleotides match TRBD1. The CDR3 protein is CASSPGQGRGNEQFF. The CDR3 DNA follows: TGTGCCAGCAGCCCGGGACAGGGAAGGGGCAATGAGCAGTTCTTC.